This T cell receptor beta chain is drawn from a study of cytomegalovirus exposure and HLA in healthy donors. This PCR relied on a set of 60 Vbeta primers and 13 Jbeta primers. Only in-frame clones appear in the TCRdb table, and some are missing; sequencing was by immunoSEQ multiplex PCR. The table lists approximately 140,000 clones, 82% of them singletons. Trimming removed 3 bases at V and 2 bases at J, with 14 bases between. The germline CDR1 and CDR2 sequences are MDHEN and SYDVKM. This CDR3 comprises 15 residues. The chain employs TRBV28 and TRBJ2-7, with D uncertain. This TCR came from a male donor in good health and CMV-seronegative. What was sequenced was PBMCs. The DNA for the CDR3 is TGTGCCAGCAGTTTTCCGGAACAGTCCGCCTACGAGCAGTACTTC. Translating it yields CASSFPEQSAYEQYF.